The present T cell receptor (beta chain) was sequenced within a study of regulatory T cells in long-lasting Graves disease. Investigators prepared the TCR beta libraries by applying iRepertoire HTBI primers and Arm-PCR of CDR3 regions. Using its own MiXCR run on the multiplex PCR reads, TCRdb lists one record per CDR3 protein. The data hold roughly 490,000 distinct CDR3 sequences, with 20% to 25% observed a single time. Germline V lookup: CDR1 LNHDA, CDR2 SQIVND (reference sequence). V lost 6 bases and J 8 bases, leaving 13 bases between the germline ends. CDR3 length: 12 amino acids. This clonotype has just a few counts. Described time point: persistent/refractory GD, antithyroid drugs over 5 years with positive TRAb. RNA extracted from PBMCs served as the sequencing template.

The receptor was derived from a female donor with Graves disease. V and J are TRBV19 and TRBJ1-2; D is undetermined. The source was peripheral blood mononuclear cells (PBMCs), collected when the disease was refractory, from a patient treated with antithyroid drugs. The CDR3 DNA is TGTGCCAGTAGAGAGGGAGCGGGAGGCTACACCTTC. It translates to CASREGAGGYTF.